A selection of T cell receptor beta chains follows, all from one sample in a study of CD8 T cells in Susac syndrome. Each CDR3 protein is one row after TCRdb ran MiXCR on the immunoSEQ multiplex PCR reads. The repertoire has about 120,000 distinct CDR3 sequences, 96% of them found once; the top ten carry roughly 0.14%. Material: CD4+ T cells from PBMCs. The receptor set was obtained from a human donor with Susac syndrome. Both conserved end residues are part of each CDR3. The D gene is left open where the match is weak.

d_call j_call v_call cdr3_nt cdr3_aa
- TRBJ2-1 TRBV20-1 TGCAGTGCGACCTTGGGGCACAATGAGCAGTTCTTC CSATLGHNEQFF
- TRBJ2-7 TRBV10-3 TGTGCCATCAGTGGAGACATAGGGCAGTACTTC CAISGDIGQYF
- TRBJ2-2 TRBV30 TGTGCCTGGAGTGTACGGACCGGGGAGCTGTTTTTT CAWSVRTGELFF
TRBD2 TRBJ2-7 TRBV2 TGTGCCAGAAGGACTAGCGGGGTCTACGAGCAGTACTTC CARRTSGVYEQYF
- TRBJ1-1 TRBV28 TGTGCCAGCAGTTTCGGGACCCTAAGGGGGAACACTGAAGCTTTCTTT CASSFGTLRGNTEAFF
- TRBJ1-4 TRBV5-4 TGTGCCAGCAGCTCTGGGGGGACGCCTGAAAAACTGTTTTTT CASSSGGTPEKLFF
- TRBJ1-2 TRBV15 TGTGCCACCAGCAGAGATATGGGCAGGTCTAGCGGCTACACCTTC CATSRDMGRSSGYTF
- TRBJ1-1 TRBV5-1 TGCGCCAGCAGCTGGGGGTCATCGAACACTGAAGCTTTCTTT CASSWGSSNTEAFF
TRBD1 TRBJ1-1 TRBV29-1 TGCAGCGTCATTCCGACAGGGCAAAGGATGAACACTGAAGCTTTCTTT CSVIPTGQRMNTEAFF
TRBD2 TRBJ2-2 TRBV29-1 TGCAGCGTTGAGCGGGAGAGGAACACCGGGGAGCTGTTTTTT CSVERERNTGELFF